A selection of T cell receptor beta chains follows, all from one sample in a study of metastatic and nonmetastatic thyroid tumors. TCRdb reassembled clones from the PCR reads with MiXCR. The sample has 35,000 to 50,000 clones, around 16% seen once. The material sequenced was tumor tissue. The receptors here all came from a female donor with papillary thyroid cancer or a benign thyroid nodule (not recorded which). Some clones in this sample may be carry-over from other donors' samples. CDR3s include the opening cysteine and the closing phenylalanine or tryptophan. A D gene is named only where the DNA matches it firmly. Where a row states a size, it is once, few, many or the class of an expanded clone; other rows omit it.

cdr3_nt cdr3_aa d_call j_call v_call clone_size
TGTGCCAGCAGTCGCTCGTCACAGCTAGATCATCAGCCCCAGCATTTT CASSRSSQLDHQPQHF NA TRBJ1-5 TRBV6-1 many
TGCGCCAGCATCTTGTGGGGCTACAGAGTATCACCCTACGAGCAGTACTTC CASILWGYRVSPYEQYF NA TRBJ2-7 TRBV5-1 once
TGTGCCAGCAGTTTTTCCGCTTCCCTGTACGGGGCCGGGACAACGGGGCTCGAGCAGTACTTC CASSFSASLYGAGTTGLEQYF NA TRBJ2-7 TRBV27 NA
TGCAGTGCTAAGACTAAATTCGCTGGACGGAGTAACTACGAGCAGTACTTC CSAKTKFAGRSNYEQYF NA TRBJ2-7 TRBV20-1 NA
TGCAGTTGGCTAGCGGATCCCTACGAGCAGTGCTTC CSWLADPYEQCF TRBD2 TRBJ2-7 TRBV20-1 NA
TGTGCCAGCAGCTACATACACGGGACTAGCAGTGAGCAGTTCTTC CASSYIHGTSSEQFF TRBD2 TRBJ2-1 TRBV11-1 NA
TGCGCCAGCAGCTGGGGAGATAACTACAATGAGCAGTTCTTC CASSWGDNYNEQFF NA TRBJ2-1 TRBV5-1 many
TGTGCCTGGAGTAGGGGGCGGGCTCAGCCCCAGCATTTT CAWSRGRAQPQHF TRBD1 TRBJ1-5 TRBV30 many
TGTGCCAGCAGCCAAGGGGTAGCGGGACCCTACGAGCAGTACTTC CASSQGVAGPYEQYF TRBD2 TRBJ2-7 TRBV4-2 many
TGTGCCATCAGACCCCGGGACAGCAAATACAATGAGCAGTTCTTC CAIRPRDSKYNEQFF TRBD1 TRBJ2-1 TRBV10-3 many
TGTGCCAGCAGCGTAGGTGCGGGAGGGCCTCATGAGCAGTTCTTC CASSVGAGGPHEQFF TRBD2 TRBJ2-1 TRBV9 medium-sized
TGTGCCAGCAGCTTAGTAAGAGAGCGGTACTTC CASSLVRERYF NA TRBJ2-7 TRBV7-2 NA
TGTGCCAGCAGCCAAGGTAGATCGACAGCCGGGGAGCTGTTTTTT CASSQGRSTAGELFF NA TRBJ2-2 TRBV3-1 NA
TGCAGTGCTAGAGGGTGGGGGACAGGGGTCACTTTGGGGGGCTACACCTTC CSARGWGTGVTLGGYTF TRBD1 TRBJ1-2 TRBV20-1 few
TGTGCCAGCAGAGAGACTGGGGGCCAAGAGACCCAGTACTTC CASRETGGQETQYF NA TRBJ2-5 TRBV2 many
TGCGCCAGCAGCTTAGCGGACCCATCCTACAATGAGCAGTTCTTC CASSLADPSYNEQFF NA TRBJ2-1 TRBV5-1 many
TGCAGTGCTAGAGACCGGGACAAAAAAGAAAAACTGTTTTTT CSARDRDKKEKLFF NA TRBJ1-4 TRBV20-1 many
TGTGCCAGTAGTAATCCGACAGGGGTTCGTCAGCCCCAGCATTTT CASSNPTGVRQPQHF TRBD1 TRBJ1-5 TRBV19 many
TGTGCCAGCAGCTTAAATGGACTAGCGGGAGGAGCCGAGCAGTACTTC CASSLNGLAGGAEQYF TRBD2 TRBJ2-7 TRBV5-4 NA
TGCGCCAGCATCTCTTTCGGGACAGGTGTCACCGGGGAGCTGTTTTTT CASISFGTGVTGELFF TRBD1 TRBJ2-2 TRBV5-1 NA
TGTGCCAGCAGCCCAGGGGGGAGCTCCTACAATGAGCAGTTCTTC CASSPGGSSYNEQFF NA TRBJ2-1 TRBV7-9 many
TGCAGTGCTAGAGAGCTAGGGCCCCAGTACTTC CSARELGPQYF NA TRBJ2-5 TRBV20-1 many
TGTGCCAGCCGAGGCGAGTACGAGCAGTACTTC CASRGEYEQYF NA TRBJ2-7 TRBV2 many
TGCGCCAGCAGCGGAGGGACAGCTCAAGAGACCCAGTACTTC CASSGGTAQETQYF NA TRBJ2-5 TRBV5-1 many
TGTGCCAGCAGTTCTCCCGCCCGCGGACTAGCGGGAGGCGAGCAGTACTTC CASSSPARGLAGGEQYF TRBD2 TRBJ2-7 TRBV28 many
TGTGCCAGCAGTTCCCTTAGCGGGAGGCCAAGGACAGATACGCAGTATTTT CASSSLSGRPRTDTQYF TRBD2 TRBJ2-3 TRBV28 many
TGCAGTGCTCTTACTAGCGGGAGCTCCTACAATGAGCAGTTCTTC CSALTSGSSYNEQFF TRBD2 TRBJ2-1 TRBV20-1 many
TGTGCCAGCAGTTCACCATACGCCGGGACCGCGCGAAACACCATATATTTT CASSSPYAGTARNTIYF NA TRBJ1-3 TRBV28 medium-sized
TGTGCCAGCAGTGAGACCCTTCAAGAGACCCAGTACTTC CASSETLQETQYF NA TRBJ2-5 TRBV27 many
TGCAGCGTTAGGTCTCTGGCAAACACTGAAGCTTTCTTT CSVRSLANTEAFF NA TRBJ1-1 TRBV29-1 many
TGTGCCAGCAGTCGCGACAGGTACTCTGGAAACACCATATATTTT CASSRDRYSGNTIYF NA TRBJ1-3 TRBV6-1 many
TGTGCCAGCAGTGACACGAGGGTGCATGGTCCCTACGAGCAGTACTTC CASSDTRVHGPYEQYF NA TRBJ2-7 TRBV6-4 many
TGCGCCAGCAGCTTGGCCGGAGTCAGCTCCTACGAGCAGTACTTC CASSLAGVSSYEQYF NA TRBJ2-7 TRBV5-1 NA
TGTGCCAGCAGCCCATCGATCAGGAGAATGAACACTGAAGCTTTCTTT CASSPSIRRMNTEAFF NA TRBJ1-1 TRBV3-1 many
TGTGCCAGCAGCAAACAGAGCTCCTACGAGCAGTACTTC CASSKQSSYEQYF NA TRBJ2-7 TRBV7-8 many
TGTGCCAGCAGCCATTCAACGGACAGGGAAGGGTTGGATTGTCCTGAAGCTTTCTTT CASSHSTDREGLDCPEAFF TRBD1 TRBJ1-1 TRBV13 many
TGCGCCAGCAGCTCGGCAGGGGGGTACACTGAAGCTTTCTTT CASSSAGGYTEAFF TRBD1 TRBJ1-1 TRBV5-1 many
TGTGCCAGCAGTTACTCGGCAGGGACAGGTAACACTGAAGCTTTCTTT CASSYSAGTGNTEAFF TRBD1 TRBJ1-1 TRBV6-2/TRBV6-3 NA
TGCAGTGCCACCCCAGGGGGGAGGACCGGGGAGCTGTTTTTT CSATPGGRTGELFF NA TRBJ2-2 TRBV20-1 many
TGCAGTGCCCCCATCGGGAGGGGGCCATCCTACGAGCAGTACTTC CSAPIGRGPSYEQYF NA TRBJ2-7 TRBV20-1 large